The clone carrying this T cell receptor (beta chain) was observed at least ten times. Its cognate antigen is unknown. In making TCR beta libraries, quantitative 5'-RACE with molecular barcodes was used. A single record per CDR3 protein comes from TCRdb applying MiXCR to the 5' RACE reads. The profile shows about 510,000 distinct CDR3 sequences, roughly 5.3% of them singletons. These data originate in a study of CD8 T cells in ankylosing spondylitis. Findings and limits, study-wide: Disease-linked clones, CD8+, were relatively rare in peripheral blood. Within matched ankylosing spondylitis synovial fluid, disease-linked clones were reportedly significantly enriched. Characteristic, it appeared, of ankylosing spondylitis blood was a TCR beta motif of fewer than 10 highly homologous variants. A number of the motif variants had already been described in reactive arthritis synovial fluid and blood.

V was clipped by 3 bases and J by 8 bases, with 14 bases between them. This CDR3 comprises 13 residues. Germline lookup yields CDR1 SGHKS and CDR2 YYEKEE (reference sequence). The gene calls are TRBV5-5 and TRBJ1-2; D is perhaps TRBD1 (6 bases). This sequence was found in a male donor with ankylosing spondylitis. Sequences were obtained from blood, either unsorted or a sorted T cell fraction (not recorded which). CDR3 in DNA: TGTGCCAGCAGCTACAGGGATCTTAGGGGCTACACCTTC. It codes for CASSYRDLRGYTF.